This TCR beta chain is drawn from a study of blood T cell repertoires in COVID-19. This CDR3 is 14 amino acids long. Unmatched junction bases numbered 3, after V lost 0 bases and J lost 4 bases. Looked up from germline, CDR1 is SGHDT and CDR2 is YYEEEE. Authors' data handling: The assay estimated nucleated cells by amplifying reference gene primers. Assay used: immunoSEQ multiplex PCR; TCRdb lists only in-frame clones, some missing. Clone size and the V and J calls come from that table; the DNA yielded D and trimming. The sample includes roughly 250,000 clones, 70% to 90% of them seen just once. The clonotype comes from a human donor with COVID-19, enrolled during active disease. The donor label of this sample is uncertain. V is TRBV5-6 and J is TRBJ1-2, with 7 bases matching TRBD1. The sample comprised peripheral blood. CDR3 in DNA: TGTGCCAGCAGCTTGGACAGGGGAATCTATGGCTACACCTTC. Translation: CASSLDRGIYGYTF.